A single sample gave rise to the 5 T cell receptor beta chains below, sequenced in a study of post-analysis software for immune sequencing data (dated by TCRdb to 2014 to 2015). General findings and caveats noted by the study authors: Significantly higher frequencies in patients than in controls were found for roughly 5 TRBV segments, including TRBV5-6, TRBV5-1 and TRBV20-1.

The library was built by means of PCR. Sequencing used an Illumina HiSeq 2500. Unique molecular identifiers were incorporated into TCR beta cDNA libraries to reduce PCR and sequencing biases. TCRdb passed the public sequencing reads through fastp at Q25 and MiXCR, retaining productive beta sequences. Identical CDR3 proteins give one entry, which carries the most common genes and DNA. The sample yields some 370,000 distinct CDR3 sequences; around a third were counted once. The leading ten clones occupy under 15% of the sample. These receptors' targets are unknown. The sequencing input was blood. The source of these receptors is a girl aged 5-17 years with multiple sclerosis.

This clonotype was seen only once. J is TRBJ2-1 and V is TRBV6-6, with 12 nucleotides matching TRBD2. The ends lost 6 bases at V and 2 bases at J; junction bases unmatched: 5. Germline loops: CDR1 MNHNY, CDR2 SVGAGI (reference sequence). The CDR3 extends over 16 amino acids. CDR3 residues: CASSFRTSGAYNEQFF. The CDR3 DNA reads TGTGCCAGCAGCTTCCGGACTAGCGGGGCCTACAATGAGCAGTTCTTC.

The chain couples TRBV5-1 to TRBJ1-2; D is uncertain. Germline values: CDR1 SGHRS, CDR2 YFSETQ. This CDR3 comprises 14 residues. V was shortened by 4 bases and J by 4 bases, with 14 bases between the two germline ends. CDR3 loop: CASSIGRQPYGYTF. DNA for the CDR3: TGCGCCAGCAGCATCGGACGGCAGCCCTATGGCTACACCTTC.

This clonotype was counted only a few times. This rearrangement joins TRBV6-4 to TRBJ2-1; tentatively, D is TRBD1 (5 bases). V lost 4 bases, J lost 10 bases, and 14 bases lay in between. The length of the CDR3 is 13 residues. Germline lookup yields CDR1 MRHNA and CDR2 SNTAGT. The CDR3 region has the DNA TGTGCCAGCAGTGTCAACCCTGGACAAGAGCAGTTCTTC. This translates into CASSVNPGQEQFF.

The chain couples TRBV5-5 to TRBJ2-5, with D possibly matching TRBD1 (7 bases). CDR1 SGHKS and CDR2 YYEKEE come from the germline V gene (reference sequence). V shed 1 base and J shed 3 bases, with 19 bases lying between them. The CDR3 is 17 amino acids. As DNA, the CDR3 is TGTGCCAGCAGCTTGCGGAGGGGGCGAGGGTTAGAAGAGACCCAGTACTTC. Translating gives CASSLRRGRGLEETQYF. Full variable domain (outside the CDR3, taken from reference TRBV5-5 and TRBJ2-5): DAGVTQSPTHLIKTRGQQVTLRCSPISGHKSVSWYQQVLGQGPQFIFQYYEKEERGRGNFPDRFSARQFPNYSSELNVNALLLGDSALYLCASSLRRGRGLEETQYFGPGTRLLVL.

In the case of this clonotype: The germline gene is not matched at one end of the junction; a read error may be the cause. This chain joins TRBV18 and TRBJ2-1; TRBD2 is a possible D gene (5 bases). This CDR3 region has 13 residues. Per germline, CDR1 KGHSH and CDR2 LQKENI. CDR3 region: CTSSPPEDNEQFF. The CDR3 DNA reads as TGTACCAGCTCACCACCGGAGGACAATGAGCAGTTCTTC.